These T cell receptor beta chains were read from a single sample in a study of long-term antiretroviral therapy in people with HIV. TCRdb's table, derived via immunoSEQ multiplex PCR, lists solely in-frame clones and lacks some. The sample yields tens of thousands of clones, 65% to 85% seen once. The sequencing here drew on unsorted PBMCs, taken 3.1 years after starting antiretroviral therapy. Source of these receptors: a woman aged 45-59 years with HIV. Both conserved end residues are part of each CDR3. D genes are given only for firm matches. Size is stated for part of the rows, as once, few or many counts, or as a class when the clone is expanded.

v_call	d_call	j_call	clone_size	cdr3_nt	cdr3_aa
TRBV10-3	NA	TRBJ1-2	NA	TGTGCCATCAGCGACTCTTATGGCTACACCTTC	CAISDSYGYTF
TRBV20-1	NA	TRBJ1-1	NA	TGCAGTGCTGCCCGGGACACTGAAGCTTTCTTT	CSAARDTEAFF
TRBV7-9	TRBD2	TRBJ2-2	NA	TGTGCCAGCAGCTTAGGGATAGCGGGGGATTACACCGGGGAGCTGTTTTTT	CASSLGIAGDYTGELFF
TRBV29-1	TRBD1	TRBJ1-3	NA	TGCAGCGTCACTACTCAGGGGGCTGGAAACACCATATATTTT	CSVTTQGAGNTIYF
TRBV5-6	TRBD1	TRBJ2-7	NA	TGTGCCAGCAGCCCAGGACAGGGGGCCTACGAGCAGTACTTC	CASSPGQGAYEQYF
TRBV9	TRBD2	TRBJ2-3	NA	TGTGCCAGCAGCGTAGCCGGACACTGGGAGGGACGCACAGATACGCAGTATTTT	CASSVAGHWEGRTDTQYF
TRBV19	NA	TRBJ1-6	NA	TGTGCCAGTAGTCCTGACAGCTACTCCTATAATTCACCCCTCCACTTT	CASSPDSYSYNSPLHF
TRBV30	TRBD1	TRBJ1-1	NA	TGTGCCTGGAGTGGGGACAGGGGGAACACTGAAGCTTTCTTT	CAWSGDRGNTEAFF
TRBV5-6	TRBD1	TRBJ2-6	NA	TGTGCCAGCAGCTTGATGGGTGGACAGGACCTCTCTGGGGCCAACGTCCTGACTTTC	CASSLMGGQDLSGANVLTF
TRBV13	NA	TRBJ2-1	NA	TGTGCCAGCAGCTTAACCCGAGGATATGAGCAGTTCTTC	CASSLTRGYEQFF
TRBV5-5	NA	TRBJ2-6	NA	TGTGCCAGCAGCTTGGGAGACAGCATTATATCTGGGGCCAACGTCCTGACTTTC	CASSLGDSIISGANVLTF
TRBV5-1	TRBD2	TRBJ2-4	NA	TGCGCCAGCAGCGTTAGCGGGGGGGCTCCCAAAAACATTCAGTACTTC	CASSVSGGAPKNIQYF
TRBV25-1	NA	TRBJ1-2	NA	TGTGCCAGCAGTGCCCTCGGTCGTGGCTACACCTTC	CASSALGRGYTF
TRBV11-3	NA	TRBJ2-5	NA	TGTGCCAGCAGCAGCGGACGCAAAGAGACCCAGTACTTC	CASSSGRKETQYF
TRBV5-1	NA	TRBJ2-7	NA	TGCGCCAGCAGCTTGGAGTGGGGCTACGAGCAGTACTTC	CASSLEWGYEQYF
TRBV25-1	NA	TRBJ1-1	NA	TGTGCCAGCAGTGAGCTGGGGACTGAAGCTTTCTTT	CASSELGTEAFF
TRBV18	NA	TRBJ1-5	NA	TGTGCCAGCTCACCCGGACAGAGCAATCAGCCCCAGCATTTT	CASSPGQSNQPQHF
TRBV5-4	NA	TRBJ2-7	few	TGTGCCAGCAGCTTGCCCCAGGACTCCACCTACGAGCAGTACTTC	CASSLPQDSTYEQYF
TRBV5-1	NA	TRBJ1-2	few	TGCGCCAGCAGCTTTACTGGGGACGAGGGATTTTATGGCTACACCTTC	CASSFTGDEGFYGYTF
TRBV20-1	NA	TRBJ1-2	few	TGCAGAGGCGGGACGGCCTATGGCTACACCTTC	CRGGTAYGYTF
TRBV5-1	NA	TRBJ2-2	once	TGCGCCAGCGGGTCACAGGGAACCGGGGAGCTGTTTTTT	CASGSQGTGELFF
TRBV27	TRBD1	TRBJ1-2	few	TGTGCCAGCAGTAACCGAGGGACAGGGCCCTTGTTGAACTATGGCTACACCTTC	CASSNRGTGPLLNYGYTF
TRBV18	TRBD1	TRBJ1-1	NA	TGTGCCAGCTCAGCGACAGGGATGGGCACTGAAGCTTTCTTT	CASSATGMGTEAFF
TRBV27	TRBD2	TRBJ2-5	NA	TGTGCCAGCAGTTTATCGGCCGGGAGGGCAGAGACCCAGTACTTC	CASSLSAGRAETQYF
TRBV5-6	NA	TRBJ1-2	NA	TGTGCCAGCGAGAAGGGGCTCTATGGCTACACCTTC	CASEKGLYGYTF
TRBV6-5	NA	TRBJ2-3	NA	TGTGCCAGCAGTTATCTAGACTACCGCACAGATACGCAGTATTTT	CASSYLDYRTDTQYF
TRBV19	TRBD1	TRBJ1-2	few	TGTGCCAGTAGCACACGGACAGGGGTTTATGGCTACACCTTC	CASSTRTGVYGYTF
TRBV30	NA	TRBJ1-5	NA	TGTGCCTGGAGTCCTCCTTCGGGGCCCCAGCATTTT	CAWSPPSGPQHF
TRBV7-3	TRBD2	TRBJ2-1	few	TGTGCCAGCAGCTTAAGCGGGGGGCTTTCAGGGCAGTTCTTC	CASSLSGGLSGQFF
TRBV27	NA	TRBJ2-3	NA	TGTGCCAGCAGTGGTCCGGGACACCCTAGCACAGATACGCAGTATTTT	CASSGPGHPSTDTQYF
TRBV5-1	NA	TRBJ1-1	few	TGTGCCAGCAGCTTAGGGGGGATGAACACTGAAGCTTTCTTT	CASSLGGMNTEAFF
TRBV19	NA	TRBJ1-4	few	TGTGCCAGTAGTATAGCGAGGGGTGAAAAACTGTTTTTT	CASSIARGEKLFF
TRBV19	TRBD1	TRBJ1-1	NA	TGTGCCAGTAGTAAAGGGGGCATTGGCACTGAAGCTTTCTTT	CASSKGGIGTEAFF
TRBV30	TRBD1	TRBJ1-6	NA	TGTGCCTGGAGTACGGGACAGGGGAGTTCACCCCTCCACTTT	CAWSTGQGSSPLHF
TRBV28	NA	TRBJ1-4	once	TGTGCCAGCAGTTTTGTGGCCTTTAATGAAAAACTGTTTTTT	CASSFVAFNEKLFF
TRBV5-1	NA	TRBJ1-3	NA	TGCGCCAGCAGCTTGGAGAGCCCTGGAAACACCATATATTTT	CASSLESPGNTIYF
TRBV7-9	NA	TRBJ1-1	NA	TGTGCCAGCAGCTTACAGAACACTGAAGCTTTCTTT	CASSLQNTEAFF
TRBV13	NA	TRBJ2-2	NA	TGTGCCAGCAGCTTATTACCCGGGGAGCTGTTTTTT	CASSLLPGELFF
TRBV5-1	TRBD2	TRBJ2-5	NA	TGCGCCAGCAGCTTGGCGGCTAGCGGTACCCAAGAGACCCAGTACTTC	CASSLAASGTQETQYF
TRBV30	TRBD1	TRBJ2-1	NA	TGTGCCTGGAGATTGGCACAGGGGGATGAGCAGTTCTTC	CAWRLAQGDEQFF
TRBV5-6	TRBD1	TRBJ1-2	NA	TGTGCCAGCAGCTATACAGGGGACTCCTATGGCTACACCTTC	CASSYTGDSYGYTF
TRBV5-1	TRBD1	TRBJ2-2	NA	TGCGCCAGCAGCTTTCAACCGGGACAGGGGTCCGGGGAGCTGTTTTTT	CASSFQPGQGSGELFF
TRBV9	TRBD1	TRBJ1-1	once	TGTGCCAGCACCAGACAGGGGGAGAACACTGAAGCTTTCTTT	CASTRQGENTEAFF
TRBV5-1	NA	TRBJ2-3	NA	TGCGCCAGCAGCATCGGATCTAGCACAGATACGCAGTATTTT	CASSIGSSTDTQYF
TRBV30	NA	TRBJ1-1	few	TGTGCCTGGAGATATGGGAAGAACACTGAAGCTTTCTTT	CAWRYGKNTEAFF
TRBV20-1	NA	TRBJ1-1	NA	TGCAGTGACAGGAAGGAGGGCGAAGCTTTCTTT	CSDRKEGEAFF
TRBV4-1	NA	TRBJ2-1	NA	TGCGCCAGCAGCCAAACCATCAGCACTTCCTCCTACAATGAGCAGTTCTTC	CASSQTISTSSYNEQFF
TRBV12-5	NA	TRBJ2-7	NA	TGTGCTAGTGGTTTGGCGGTATCCTACTCCTACGAGCAGTACTTC	CASGLAVSYSYEQYF
TRBV6-1	NA	TRBJ2-5	NA	TGTGCCAGCAGTGGGTTTCCGGAACAAGAGACCCAGTACTTC	CASSGFPEQETQYF
TRBV19	NA	TRBJ1-1	NA	TGTGCCAGTAGTATAGCTGGGGTAGGGCGGACTGAAGCTTTCTTT	CASSIAGVGRTEAFF
TRBV2	NA	TRBJ1-6	NA	TGTGCCACTATACCGGGCCCTAATTCACCCCTCCACTTT	CATIPGPNSPLHF
TRBV2	TRBD2	TRBJ2-1	NA	TGTGCCAGCAGTGGCGGGGTAGCGGGGGCCTCCTACAATGAGCAGTTCTTC	CASSGGVAGASYNEQFF
TRBV2	TRBD1	TRBJ1-4	NA	TGTGCCAGCACCGAGGGGGCGGGGGAAAAACTGTTTTTT	CASTEGAGEKLFF